This TCR beta chain is from a study of IL-17A CD8 T cells in psoriatic arthritis synovium. About the investigation overall: The goal of the study was to define the phenotype, molecular profile and function of synovial IL-17A+CD8+ T cells in psoriatic arthritis pathogenesis. Here is what the overall study found, with its caveats: Although some individual clones took up over 4% of the repertoire, most synovial CD8+ subsets stayed polyclonal. In a couple of patients, many Tc17 clones were found to be shared with the synovial Tc1 population, resulting in Morisita overlap indices above 0.85. Synovial Tc17 cells in psoriatic arthritis were shown by TCRbeta sequencing to be polyclonal (median clonality roughly 0.085). Cells came from synovial fluid rather than synovial tissue, since no psoriatic arthritis synovial tissue samples were available. Only a few patients were covered by TCR sequencing, and this limited sample size was acknowledged by the authors.

Magnetically isolated CD3+ T cells were stimulated roughly 1.5 hours with PMA and ionomycin, then labeled by IL-17A and IFNgamma cytokine secretion assays. Synovial fluid effusions were aspirated from actively inflamed joints of psoriatic arthritis patients. For each patient, synovial fluid served as the source from which three memory CD8+ T cell populations were isolated by sorting: Tc1 cells (IL-17A-IFNgamma+), Tc17 cells (IL-17A+) and the bulk memory fraction, allowing their TCR repertoires to be compared. The Classification of Psoriatic Arthritis Study Group (CASPAR) criteria were met by the psoriatic arthritis patients. Cytokine-secreting cells were counterstained with a viability dye and with anti-CD3, CD8, CD14 and CD4 antibodies and were sorted on a BD FACSAria. A few patients with psoriatic arthritis provided sorted synovial fluid CD8+ T cell subsets that underwent TCRbeta sequencing. Synovial fluid mononuclear cells were isolated with Lymphoprep and cryopreserved in liquid nitrogen before use. 50% fetal calf serum and around 9.5% dimethyl sulfoxide were contained in the cryopreservation medium.

This clone was seen just once. Its target antigen remains unknown. It has no much larger one-base neighbor in the sample; base qualities were not kept. After DNA extraction (Qiagen), TCRbeta V-D-J rearrangements were amplified in a bias-controlled manner and then sequenced at high throughput (immunoSEQ; Adaptive Biotech). In the original analysis: Productive sequences were analyzed at sequence level using the immunoSEQ Analyzer platform. Clonality was computed as 1 minus Pielou's evenness, ranging from 0 (highly polyclonal) to 1 (monoclonal). How much repertoires overlapped between subsets was quantified with the Morisita index, which goes from 0 (no similarity) to 1 (complete similarity). TCRdb limited this immuneACCESS table to in-frame rearrangements with V and J called. A share of clones is missing; checked studies link under half to unresolved V genes, and the rest is unexplained. V and J calls and clone size follow that table, whereas D and trimming were derived from the DNA. The sample profile shows roughly 520 clones; around 75% of them were found once. About 15% of the sample belongs to the ten largest clones.

Taken from cysteine to phenylalanine, the CDR3 has 14 residues. Here the CDR3 DNA is all that survives: 42 bases in frame from base 1. Deletion took 5 bases off V and 8 bases off J, with a span of 15 bases between the germline ends. The germline V gene sets CDR1 to ENHRY and CDR2 to SYGVKD. The sequence came from a human donor with psoriatic arthritis. This chain is built from TRBV10-3 and TRBJ2-2; the D segment could be TRBD1, given 6 matching bases. The material sequenced was IL-17A+ (IFN-gamma+/-) memory CD8+ T cells from synovial fluid. What the cell subset or site label conveys for this sample: IL-17A+IFNgamma+/- memory CD8+ (Tc17) cells. The sequence in DNA is TGTGCCATCAGTCCCCCTAACAGGGCTGGGGAGCTGTTTTTT. It is translated as CAISPPNRAGELFF.